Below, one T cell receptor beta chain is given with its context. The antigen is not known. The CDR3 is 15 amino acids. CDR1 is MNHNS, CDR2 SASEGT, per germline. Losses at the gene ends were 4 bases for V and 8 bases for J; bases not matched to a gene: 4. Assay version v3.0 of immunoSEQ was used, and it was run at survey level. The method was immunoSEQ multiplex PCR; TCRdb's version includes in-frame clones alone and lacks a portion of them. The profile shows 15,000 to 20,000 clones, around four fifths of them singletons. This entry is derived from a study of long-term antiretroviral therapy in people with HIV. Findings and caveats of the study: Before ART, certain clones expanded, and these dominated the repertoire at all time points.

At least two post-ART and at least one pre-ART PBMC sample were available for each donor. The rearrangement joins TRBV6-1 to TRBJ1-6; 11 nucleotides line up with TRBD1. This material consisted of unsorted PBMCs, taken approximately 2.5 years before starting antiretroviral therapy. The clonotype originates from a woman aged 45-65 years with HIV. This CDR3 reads CASSVGQGADSPLHF. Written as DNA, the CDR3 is TGTGCCAGCAGTGTAGGACAGGGGGCTGATTCACCCCTCCACTTT.